Listed below are T cell receptor beta chains from one sample, sequenced in a study of blood T cell repertoires in COVID-19. TCRdb's copy holds only in-frame clones and misses some; the assay was immunoSEQ multiplex PCR. The sample has 130,000 or so clones, around four fifths seen once. Sequenced input: peripheral blood. These receptors were obtained from a human donor in a cohort sampled during active COVID-19. Each CDR3 is given with its conserved first and last residue. A D gene is named only where the DNA matches it firmly. Part of the rows lack a size; the others show once, few, many or a class for expanded clones.

>-|-|TRBV18|TRBJ2-3|16
TGTGCCAGCTCACCCAGACAGGCGATTAGCACAGATACGCAGTATTTT
CASSPRQAISTDTQYF
>-|-|TRBV14|TRBJ2-2|12
TGTGCCAGCAACTACAGGACCGGGGAGCTGTTTTTT
CASNYRTGELFF
>-|-|TRBV7-2|TRBJ2-5|13
TGTGCCAGCAGCTTGGGGACAAAAGAGACCCAGTACTTC
CASSLGTKETQYF
>-|-|TRBV5-1|TRBJ2-3|14
TGCGCCAGCAGCTTGGGGGACTCCACAGATACGCAGTATTTT
CASSLGDSTDTQYF
>-|TRBD1|TRBV5-1|TRBJ2-7|15
TGCGCCAGCAGCTTGGTCCTGGGGGACAGGGACGAGCAGTACTTC
CASSLVLGDRDEQYF
>-|TRBD1|TRBV5-6|TRBJ1-1|15
TGTGCCAGCAGCTTACCCGGGACAGGGAACACTGAAGCTTTCTTT
CASSLPGTGNTEAFF
>-|-|TRBV7-2|TRBJ2-5|15
TGTGCCAGCAGCTCCAGCGGGTTGTACCAAGAGACCCAGTACTTC
CASSSSGLYQETQYF
>-|-|TRBV27|TRBJ1-6|16
TGTGCCAGCAGTTTACTTGCAGTTACCGATAATTCACCCCTCCACTTT
CASSLLAVTDNSPLHF
>-|TRBD1|TRBV6-1|TRBJ1-2|15
TGTGCCAGCAGTGACGACGGGACAGGGGCGGGTGGCTACACCTTC
CASSDDGTGAGGYTF
>-|TRBD1|TRBV3-1/TRBV3-2|TRBJ1-1|14
TGTGCCAGCAGCACTCCGGGACAGGGGACTGAAGCTTTCTTT
CASSTPGQGTEAFF
>-|TRBD2|TRBV9|TRBJ2-1|16
TGTGCCAGCAGCGTAGGCCTTAGCGGGAGGGCCAATGAGCAGTTCTTC
CASSVGLSGRANEQFF
>once|-|TRBV5-6|TRBJ1-1|15
TGTGCCAGCAGCCCCGATACAGGGTTGGGCACTGAAGCTTTCTTT
CASSPDTGLGTEAFF
>once|-|TRBV28|TRBJ1-1|16
TGTGCCAGCAACCACCGGGGGACGAGGACGGATACTGAAGCTTTCTTT
CASNHRGTRTDTEAFF
>-|TRBD1|TRBV3-1/TRBV3-2|TRBJ1-1|14
TGTGCCAGCAGCTCTCAGGGGGCGTGGACTGAAGCTTTCTTT
CASSSQGAWTEAFF
>-|TRBD2|TRBV18|TRBJ2-7|15
TGTGCCAGCTCACCAACGGACGGGGGGACTACGCAGCAGTACTTC
CASSPTDGGTTQQYF
>-|-|TRBV19|TRBJ2-5|12
TGTGCCAGTAGTACCGCTAGGGAGACCCAGTACTTC
CASSTARETQYF
>few|-|TRBV7-9|TRBJ2-2|10
TGTGCCACCCTGAGCGGGGAGCTGTTTTTT
CATLSGELFF
>-|-|TRBV18|TRBJ2-2|14
TGTGCCAGCTCACCACAGCTGAACACCGGGGAGCTGTTTTTT
CASSPQLNTGELFF
>-|-|TRBV9|TRBJ2-5|14
TGTGCCAGCAGCGTCTCCGGGAGCCAAGAGACCCAGTACTTC
CASSVSGSQETQYF
>-|-|TRBV5-1|TRBJ2-5|15
TGCGCCAGCAGCTTGCAGGGGGGAAAGCTAGAGACCCAGTACTTC
CASSLQGGKLETQYF
>-|-|TRBV9|TRBJ1-3|15
TGTGCCAGCAGCGTAGAAGGGAGCTCTGGAAACACCATATATTTT
CASSVEGSSGNTIYF
>-|-|TRBV21-1|TRBJ1-4|14
TGTGCCAGCACCTTTAGTACCTCTAATGAAAAACTGTTTTTT
CASTFSTSNEKLFF
>-|TRBD2|TRBV24-1|TRBJ2-1|16
TGTGCCACCAGTGACCATGGGACTAGCGGATACAATGAGCAGTTCTTC
CATSDHGTSGYNEQFF
>-|TRBD1|TRBV5-1|TRBJ1-6|17
TGCGCCAGCAGCTCCGGACAGGGAGGCTATCTATCTACGCCCCTCCACTTT
CASSSGQGGYLSTPLHF
>-|TRBD2|TRBV28|TRBJ2-3|19
TGTGCCAGCAGTTTAAGGGCTAGCGGGAGATGGGGGCGGACAGATACGCAGTATTTT
CASSLRASGRWGRTDTQYF
>-|TRBD1|TRBV28|TRBJ1-2|16
TGTGCCAGCAGTTTCCAAAAGGACAGGGGGCGGAGTGGCTACACCTTC
CASSFQKDRGRSGYTF
>once|TRBD1|TRBV5-6|TRBJ2-7|14
TGTGCCAGCAGCAGAGGGACAGGGAGAGACGAGCAGTACTTC
CASSRGTGRDEQYF
>-|-|TRBV18|TRBJ1-1|15
TGTGCCAGCTCACCACTCCGCAGTCAGGACACTGAAGCTTTCTTT
CASSPLRSQDTEAFF
>-|-|TRBV2|TRBJ2-7|14
TGTGCCAGCAGGGGCTGGGGCCGCTCCTACGAGCAGTACTTC
CASRGWGRSYEQYF
>-|-|TRBV9|TRBJ2-1|15
TGTGCCAGCAGCCCCCCCGCTCCAGGGTCCAATGAGCAGTTCTTC
CASSPPAPGSNEQFF
>-|TRBD2|TRBV4-1|TRBJ2-1|15
TGCGCCAGCAGCCAAGAGGCTAGCGGGAGTGGGGAGCAGTTCTTC
CASSQEASGSGEQFF
>-|-|TRBV25-1|TRBJ2-1|12
TGTGCCAGCAGTTCTATAATCAATGAGCAGTTCTTC
CASSSIINEQFF
>-|-|TRBV12-3/TRBV12-4|TRBJ1-1|12
TGTGCCAGCACGACAGGTTTCCAAGAAGCTTTCTTT
CASTTGFQEAFF
>-|TRBD2|TRBV4-1|TRBJ2-5|18
TGCGCCAGCAGCCAAGCTTTAGGAGCGGGAGGGTCCGCGGAGACCCAGTACTTC
CASSQALGAGGSAETQYF
>-|TRBD2|TRBV4-1|TRBJ2-3|21
TGCGCCAGCAGCCAAGATCCTTGGCTAGCGGGAGGCCAAATCAGCACAGATACGCAGTATTTT
CASSQDPWLAGGQISTDTQYF
>once|-|TRBV4-1|TRBJ2-2|16
TGCGCCAGCAGCCAAGGTGTGGAGGGGTACACCGGGGAGCTGTTTTTT
CASSQGVEGYTGELFF
>once|-|TRBV2|TRBJ1-4|15
TGTGCCAGCAGGAGGGCAGGTACAGCTAATGAAAAACTGTTTTTT
CASRRAGTANEKLFF
>-|TRBD2|TRBV6-5|TRBJ2-1|14
TGTGCCAGCAGGCTAGCGGGGAACTACAATGAGCAGTTCTTC
CASRLAGNYNEQFF
>-|TRBD1|TRBV12-3/TRBV12-4|TRBJ2-7|13
TGTGCCAGCCGCTGGGACAGCCTCTACGAGCAGTACTTC
CASRWDSLYEQYF
>-|TRBD2|TRBV12-5|TRBJ2-1|14
TGTGCTAGTACAGCGGGAGGGAAAAACAATGAGCAGTTCTTC
CASTAGGKNNEQFF
>-|TRBD2|TRBV3-1/TRBV3-2|TRBJ2-7|17
TGTGCCAGCAGCCAAGGTCGGGAAGTAGCGGGACGCTACGAGCAGTACTTC
CASSQGREVAGRYEQYF
>once|TRBD1|TRBV29-1|TRBJ1-1|15
TGCAGCGTTGAATACCTAGGGGGCAAGAGGACTGAAGCTTTCTTT
CSVEYLGGKRTEAFF
>few|TRBD1|TRBV5-6|TRBJ2-2|17
TGTGCCAGCAGCCGTTATGACAGGGTTCAGGACACCGGGGAGCTGTTTTTT
CASSRYDRVQDTGELFF
>-|-|TRBV5-1|TRBJ2-7|15
TGCGCCAGCAGCCTGGGAGCGGGTGGCGGGTACGAGCAGTACTTC
CASSLGAGGGYEQYF
>-|TRBD1|TRBV13|TRBJ1-2|13
TGTGCCAGCAGCGGACCGGGACAGCGGGGCTACACCTTC
CASSGPGQRGYTF
>-|-|TRBV7-6|TRBJ1-3|15
TGTGCCAGCAGCTTAGCAGGGGGGGGCGGAAACACCATATATTTT
CASSLAGGGGNTIYF
>-|TRBD2|TRBV19|TRBJ2-1|17
TGTGCCAGTAGTACCCGACTAGCGGGAGTCCCCTACAATGAGCAGTTCTTC
CASSTRLAGVPYNEQFF
>-|-|TRBV9|TRBJ1-4|14
TGTGCCAGCAGCCGCCCAGGGGATAATGAAAAACTGTTTTTT
CASSRPGDNEKLFF
>-|-|TRBV7-2|TRBJ1-1|16
TGTGCCAGCAGCTTCACGGCGAACAGGGTGAACACTGAAGCTTTCTTT
CASSFTANRVNTEAFF
>-|TRBD2|TRBV7-9|TRBJ2-3|13
TGTGCCAGCAGCTCGACTAGCAAGGATACGCAGTATTTT
CASSSTSKDTQYF
>-|TRBD1|TRBV25-1|TRBJ2-7|17
TGTGCCAGCAGTGTCCTGAACCCCCGGGACAGGGCCGTTGAGCAGTACTTC
CASSVLNPRDRAVEQYF
>-|-|TRBV30|TRBJ1-4|15
TGTGCCTGGAGTAAGACCGGAGGCTTTAATGAAAAACTGTTTTTT
CAWSKTGGFNEKLFF
>-|-|TRBV30|TRBJ2-7|13
TGTGCCTGGAGTGTGCAGAACTACTACGAGCAGTACTTC
CAWSVQNYYEQYF
>-|TRBD1|TRBV19|TRBJ1-1|13
TGTGCCAGTACCAGGGGGCAGGAGGGTGAAGCTTTCTTT
CASTRGQEGEAFF